Listed below are T cell receptor beta chains from one sample, sequenced in a study of cytomegalovirus exposure and HLA in healthy donors. Profiling relied on immunoSEQ multiplex PCR, and the TCRdb table lists in-frame clones only, not all of them. The data hold 110,000 to 150,000 clones, with around 80% observed a single time. The specimen sequenced was PBMCs. These receptor sequences come from a woman aged 40 to 50 in good health and CMV-seronegative. Each CDR3 is given with its conserved first and last residue. D genes are given only for firm matches. Expanded clones are given a class, and other clones once, few, many or no size at all.

size: NA; D: TRBD1; V: TRBV7-3; J: TRBJ1-4; DNA: TGTGCCAGCAGCCCCGGACAGGCTTCTAATGAAAAACTGTTTTTT; CDR3: CASSPGQASNEKLFF
size: NA; D: NA; V: TRBV6-5; J: TRBJ2-1; DNA: TGTGCCAGCAGTTACTCTCGTTTGACAGACTACAATGAGCAGTTCTTC; CDR3: CASSYSRLTDYNEQFF
size: NA; D: NA; V: TRBV18; J: TRBJ2-5; DNA: TGTGCCAGCTCACCACCGACTGCAGGGCGAGAGACCCAGTACTTC; CDR3: CASSPPTAGRETQYF
size: NA; D: TRBD1; V: TRBV19; J: TRBJ2-5; DNA: TGTGCCAGTAGTGGGACAGCCCAAGAGACCCAGTACTTC; CDR3: CASSGTAQETQYF
size: NA; D: TRBD1; V: TRBV5-1; J: TRBJ2-7; DNA: TGCGCCAGCAGCTTGGCCGGGACAGCTGTGGAGCAGTACTTC; CDR3: CASSLAGTAVEQYF
size: NA; D: NA; V: TRBV16; J: TRBJ2-6; DNA: TGTGCCAGCAGCCAATTTGCGCTAACTGGGGCCAACGTCCTGACTTTC; CDR3: CASSQFALTGANVLTF
size: NA; D: NA; V: TRBV7-9; J: TRBJ1-1; DNA: TGTGCCAGCAGCTTAGGGAGGGTGACTGAAGCTTTCTTT; CDR3: CASSLGRVTEAFF
size: NA; D: NA; V: TRBV5-4; J: TRBJ2-7; DNA: TGTGCCAGCAGCTTGGATCAATACGAGCAGTACTTC; CDR3: CASSLDQYEQYF
size: NA; D: NA; V: TRBV7-9; J: TRBJ2-1; DNA: TGTGCCAGCAGCTTAGCGGTCCAACTCAATGAGCAGTTCTTC; CDR3: CASSLAVQLNEQFF
size: few; D: TRBD1; V: TRBV29-1; J: TRBJ2-3; DNA: TGCAGCGGAGGGACAGGGACCCTTTCCACAGATACGCAGTATTTT; CDR3: CSGGTGTLSTDTQYF
size: few; D: NA; V: TRBV14; J: TRBJ2-3; DNA: TGTGCCAGCAGCCTCTCCCTTAGCACAGATACGCAGTATTTT; CDR3: CASSLSLSTDTQYF
size: NA; D: NA; V: TRBV7-6; J: TRBJ2-7; DNA: TGTGCCAGCAGCAGTTACAGGAATTCCTACGAGCAGTACTTC; CDR3: CASSSYRNSYEQYF
size: NA; D: TRBD2; V: TRBV18; J: TRBJ2-7; DNA: TGTGCCAGCTCACCAACCGGAGCGGGGATACAGTACTTC; CDR3: CASSPTGAGIQYF
size: NA; D: NA; V: TRBV6-1; J: TRBJ1-2; DNA: TGTGCCAGCAGCAACAGGGCTAACTATGGCTACACCTTC; CDR3: CASSNRANYGYTF
size: NA; D: NA; V: TRBV28; J: TRBJ1-3; DNA: TGTGCCAGCAGCCCTGGGGGGATCCACCGAGGAAACACCATATATTTT; CDR3: CASSPGGIHRGNTIYF
size: NA; D: TRBD2; V: TRBV4-3; J: TRBJ2-7; DNA: TGCGCCAGCAGCCAAGGGGGACTAGCGGGAGTTTACGAGCAGTACTTC; CDR3: CASSQGGLAGVYEQYF
size: few; D: NA; V: TRBV10-1; J: TRBJ2-5; DNA: TGCGCCAGCAGTGAGTCGAGAGGGGAGACCCAGTACTTC; CDR3: CASSESRGETQYF
size: NA; D: NA; V: TRBV6-6; J: TRBJ1-3; DNA: TGTGCCAGCCGCGTGAGTTCTGGAAACACCATATATTTT; CDR3: CASRVSSGNTIYF
size: NA; D: TRBD2; V: TRBV9; J: TRBJ2-3; DNA: TGTGCCAGCAGCGTACCCGTCCGGGCGGGAGGGCCTGGTGATACGCAGTATTTT; CDR3: CASSVPVRAGGPGDTQYF
size: NA; D: NA; V: TRBV2; J: TRBJ2-2; DNA: TGTGCCACCACAGGGCGGCAGGTGATAACCGGGGAGCTGTTTTTT; CDR3: CATTGRQVITGELFF
size: NA; D: TRBD1; V: TRBV6-6; J: TRBJ2-7; DNA: TGTGCCAGCAGTCGCTCCGTCTCCGGGACAGATTACGAGCAGTACTTC; CDR3: CASSRSVSGTDYEQYF
size: once; D: TRBD1; V: TRBV28; J: TRBJ1-5; DNA: TGTGCCAGCAGTTTCGGGGACAGGGTACAGCCCCAGCATTTT; CDR3: CASSFGDRVQPQHF
size: once; D: TRBD1; V: TRBV19; J: TRBJ2-7; DNA: TGTGCCAGTAGTAAGGCGGGACAGGGATTTGACGAGCAGTACTTC; CDR3: CASSKAGQGFDEQYF
size: few; D: TRBD1; V: TRBV19; J: TRBJ1-5; DNA: TGTGCCAGTCTGAGACAGGGGGCTGCTTATAGCAATCAGCCCCAGCATTTT; CDR3: CASLRQGAAYSNQPQHF
size: NA; D: NA; V: TRBV27; J: TRBJ1-1; DNA: TGTGCCAGCAGTCTCTCTTCGATAGGGAGCACTGAAGCTTTCTTT; CDR3: CASSLSSIGSTEAFF
size: once; D: TRBD1; V: TRBV14; J: TRBJ2-3; DNA: TGTGCCAGCAGCCCAGAACGGACAGGGCGCGCAGATACGCAGTATTTT; CDR3: CASSPERTGRADTQYF
size: few; D: TRBD2; V: TRBV2; J: TRBJ2-3; DNA: TGTGCCAGCAGCGCACTAGCGTCTACAGATACGCAGTATTTT; CDR3: CASSALASTDTQYF
size: NA; D: TRBD2; V: TRBV4-3; J: TRBJ2-1; DNA: TGCGCCAGCAGCCAAGATTCTAGCGGATACAATGAGCAGTTCTTC; CDR3: CASSQDSSGYNEQFF
size: NA; D: NA; V: TRBV6-5; J: TRBJ1-4; DNA: TGTGCCAGCAGTTACTCCCCAGAAGATGAAAAACTGTTTTTT; CDR3: CASSYSPEDEKLFF
size: NA; D: NA; V: TRBV6-5; J: TRBJ2-7; DNA: TGTGCCAGGAGGTCGGCCTACGAGCAGTACTTC; CDR3: CARRSAYEQYF
size: NA; D: NA; V: TRBV28; J: TRBJ2-5; DNA: TGTGCCAGCAGCCAATTCCAGGGTTCCCGAGAGACCCAGTACTTC; CDR3: CASSQFQGSRETQYF
size: NA; D: NA; V: TRBV7-9; J: TRBJ1-2; DNA: TGTGCCAGCAGCTTAGACTCAGGACAAGGCTATGGCTACACCTTC; CDR3: CASSLDSGQGYGYTF
size: NA; D: NA; V: TRBV7-9; J: TRBJ2-7; DNA: TGTGCCAGCAGCCCATACGAGCAGTACTTC; CDR3: CASSPYEQYF
size: NA; D: TRBD1; V: TRBV28; J: TRBJ2-7; DNA: TGTGCCAGCACCCAACCGGGACAGGGGGCCTACGAGCAGTACTTC; CDR3: CASTQPGQGAYEQYF
size: NA; D: NA; V: TRBV28; J: TRBJ1-1; DNA: TGTGCCAGCAGCACTTACACCAGGGAAGCTGAAGCTTTCTTT; CDR3: CASSTYTREAEAFF
size: once; D: TRBD2; V: TRBV7-2; J: TRBJ2-1; DNA: TGTGCCAGCAGCTTCTTTCTAGCGGGAGGGCCTCCCTCCTACAATGAGCAGTTCTTC; CDR3: CASSFFLAGGPPSYNEQFF
size: NA; D: NA; V: TRBV2; J: TRBJ2-7; DNA: TGTGCCAGCAGTGAAGACAGTCTCTACGAGCAGTACTTC; CDR3: CASSEDSLYEQYF
size: NA; D: TRBD2; V: TRBV27; J: TRBJ2-2; DNA: TGTGCCAGCAGTAGTATTGCCCCTGGGGTTGCTAGCGGGAGAGCTAACACCGGGGAGCTGTTTTTT; CDR3: CASSSIAPGVASGRANTGELFF
size: NA; D: TRBD1; V: TRBV2; J: TRBJ1-1; DNA: TGTGCCAGCATTGACAGGGGGTGGACTGAAGCTTTCTTT; CDR3: CASIDRGWTEAFF
size: NA; D: NA; V: TRBV29-1; J: TRBJ2-7; DNA: TGCAGCGTTGTCGTAGGTATCGGGTACGAGCAGTACTTC; CDR3: CSVVVGIGYEQYF